The source of this TCR beta chain is a study of cytomegalovirus exposure and HLA in healthy donors. Study results and caveats: V- and J-gene trimming in TCR beta was tied to a missense DCLRE1C variant by an analysis performed later. Earlier findings revealed that most TCR beta V segments proved productive either about 87% or about 30% of the time. Researchers left out some V segments, among them TRBV6-2 and TRBV6-3, as indistinguishable. For most TCR sequences rarity was the rule, although some public TCRs occurred in many donors.

The CDR3 covers 14 residues. The ends were cut back, 4 bases at V and 4 bases at J, with 13 bases in the middle. In germline, CDR1 is LNHDA, CDR2 SQIVND (reference sequence). Vbeta (60) and Jbeta (13) primers were used in the PCR. The data were produced by immunoSEQ multiplex PCR, yet TCRdb's version contains in-frame clones alone and is incomplete. There are roughly 150,000 clones in the sample; around 66% occur only once, and under 3% lies in the top ten. On this clone: The antigen is unknown.

The sample was PBMCs. The genes are TRBV19 and TRBJ1-2; D is perhaps TRBD1 (5 bases). The clonotype originates from a woman in her twenties or thirties in good health and CMV-seropositive. CDR3: CASSNTGARYGYTF. The CDR3, as DNA: TGTGCCAGTAGTAATACAGGCGCTCGCTATGGCTACACCTTC.